This T cell receptor (beta chain) was found in a study of OX40 agonist ivuxolimab in advanced cancers. Here immunoSEQ multiplex PCR was the method, and the copy in TCRdb shows in-frame clones only, minus some. The table includes roughly 32,000 clones, more than 70% detected once. The CDR3 runs to 13 residues. Trimming removed 4 bases from V and 2 bases from J, with 9 bases in between. Germline V gene data show CDR1 as MDHEN and CDR2 as SYDVKM. The specimen was CD4+ or CD8+ T cells sorted from blood, collected in a trial of the OX40 agonist ivuxolimab. This chain links TRBV28 with TRBJ2-7; the D is unclear. The clonotype originates from an adult with an advanced solid tumor such as melanoma, head and neck, liver or kidney cancer. CDR3 DNA sequence: TGTGCCAGCAGTTCCGCCACCGCCTACGAGCAGTACTTC. Protein sequence: CASSSATAYEQYF.